This T cell receptor (beta chain) was documented in a study of T-cell reconstitution after alpha-beta-depleted transplantation in children. This clonotype was seen at least ten times. V lost 5 bases and J lost 6, with 14 bases in between. CDR1 and CDR2 from the germline V gene are SQVTM and ANQGSEA. CDR3 length: 12 residues. Using unique molecular identifiers, the investigators prepared the TCRbeta library. TCRdb redid the calling of the PCR reads with MiXCR, one entry per CDR3 protein. The table records 450,000 to 600,000 distinct CDR3 sequences, 13% of them present only once. The source of this sequence is a male patient aged 10 to 17 who had a stem cell transplant for acute myeloid leukemia, so the T cells may come from the graft donor. The chain carries TRBV29-1 and TRBJ2-7; D not certain. The specimen comprised PBMCs, mostly from graft donor cells, sampled 360 days after TCRalphabeta/CD19-depleted stem cell transplant. The CDR3 sequence is CSVTAYSREQYF. CDR3 DNA: TGCAGCGTTACCGCCTATAGTCGCGAGCAGTACTTC.